The 8 T cell receptor beta chains presented below share a single source sample, sequenced in a study of control samples from healthy donors and cancer patients. Sequencing was performed with immunoSEQ multiplex PCR; in TCRdb, only in-frame clones are kept and a portion is missing. Seen in this sample are about 190,000 clones; the ten most common clones hold roughly 2%. Material for sequencing was blood. The source is a woman under 40 in good health.

The CDR3 sequence is CASSLDISYNSPLHF. In nucleotides, the CDR3 is TGTGCCAGCAGCTTAGATATTTCTTATAATTCACCCCTCCACTTT. J is TRBJ1-6 and V is TRBV7-6; D gene uncertain. V lost 1 base to trimming and J lost 4 bases, with 8 bases between them. CDR1 is SGHVS and CDR2 is FNYEAQ in the germline V gene. The CDR3 totals 15 residues.

This sequence joins TRBV27 and TRBJ1-1, with D perhaps TRBD1 (6 bases). Per the germline V gene, CDR1 is MNHEY and CDR2 is SMNVEV (reference sequence). Trimming removed 3 bases from V and 0 bases from J, with 17 bases in between. The CDR3 contains 17 residues. CDR3 sequence: CASSFGRGALMNTEAFF. Here the CDR3 DNA reads TGTGCCAGCAGTTTTGGTAGGGGGGCGCTTATGAACACTGAAGCTTTCTTT.

The V call is TRBV16, the J call TRBJ1-1; maybe TRBD1 (5 bases). Trimming removed 4 bases from V and 3 bases from J, with 9 bases in between. Germline V gene data show CDR1 as KGHSY and CDR2 as FQNENV. CDR3 length: 13 amino acids. CDR3 in amino acids: CASSPSRDTEAFF. CDR3 coding DNA: TGTGCCAGCAGCCCGTCCAGGGACACTGAAGCTTTCTTT.

This sequence joins TRBV15 and TRBJ1-2; D perhaps matches TRBD1 (5 bases). Germline CDR1 and CDR2: LNHNV and YYDKDF (reference sequence). Trimming left V 5 bases short and J 7 bases short, with 17 bases between. This CDR3 comprises 14 residues. The CDR3 DNA sequence: TGTGCCACCAGCGAGGGCCTGGGGACCAGTGGCTACACCTTC. It codes for CATSEGLGTSGYTF.

The chain recombines TRBV2 with TRBJ1-5; D remains unclear. V lost 1 base and J lost 1, with 5 bases in between. Germline V lookup: CDR1 SNHLY, CDR2 FYNNEI. This CDR3 is built from 14 residues. The DNA for the CDR3 is TGTGCCAGCAGTGAAGGACTGAGCAATCAGCCCCAGCATTTT. Protein product: CASSEGLSNQPQHF.

The chain combines TRBV6-5 with TRBJ1-2; no reliable D call. The CDR3 contains 14 residues. Trimming took 6 bases from V and 4 from J, leaving 15 bases between them. CDR1 and CDR2 (germline): MNHEY, SVGAGI. CDR3 in amino acids: CASSPGGSSYGYTF. The CDR3 coding sequence is TGTGCCAGCAGCCCCGGTGGGTCTAGCTATGGCTACACCTTC.

V is TRBV24-1 and J is TRBJ1-2; D gene ambiguous. The germline V gene has CDR1 KGHDR and CDR2 SFDVKD. The CDR3 consists of 13 residues. V shed 1 base and J shed 2 bases, with 4 bases lying between them. The DNA for the CDR3 is TGTGCCACCAGTGATTTTCGAAACTATGGCTACACCTTC. This gives the protein CATSDFRNYGYTF.

The chain joins TRBV7-3 to TRBJ1-1; a possible D gene is TRBD1 (5 bases). Germline V CDR1 and CDR2: SGHTA, FQGTGA. V was clipped by 3 bases and J by 3 bases, with 11 bases between them. The CDR3 contains 14 residues. CDR3 region: CASSFVPGDTEAFF. CDR3 nucleotides: TGTGCCAGCAGCTTTGTGCCGGGGGACACTGAAGCTTTCTTT.